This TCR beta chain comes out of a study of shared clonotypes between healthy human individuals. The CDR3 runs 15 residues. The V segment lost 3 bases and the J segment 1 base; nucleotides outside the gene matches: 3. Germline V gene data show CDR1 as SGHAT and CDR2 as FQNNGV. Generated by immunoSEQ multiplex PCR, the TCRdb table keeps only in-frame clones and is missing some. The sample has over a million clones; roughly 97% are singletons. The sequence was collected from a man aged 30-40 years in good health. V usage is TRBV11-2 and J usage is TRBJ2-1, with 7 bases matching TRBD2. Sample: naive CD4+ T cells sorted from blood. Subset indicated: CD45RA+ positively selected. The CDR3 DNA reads TGTGCCAGCAGCTTGAGCGGGAATTCCTACAATGAGCAGTTCTTC. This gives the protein CASSLSGNSYNEQFF.